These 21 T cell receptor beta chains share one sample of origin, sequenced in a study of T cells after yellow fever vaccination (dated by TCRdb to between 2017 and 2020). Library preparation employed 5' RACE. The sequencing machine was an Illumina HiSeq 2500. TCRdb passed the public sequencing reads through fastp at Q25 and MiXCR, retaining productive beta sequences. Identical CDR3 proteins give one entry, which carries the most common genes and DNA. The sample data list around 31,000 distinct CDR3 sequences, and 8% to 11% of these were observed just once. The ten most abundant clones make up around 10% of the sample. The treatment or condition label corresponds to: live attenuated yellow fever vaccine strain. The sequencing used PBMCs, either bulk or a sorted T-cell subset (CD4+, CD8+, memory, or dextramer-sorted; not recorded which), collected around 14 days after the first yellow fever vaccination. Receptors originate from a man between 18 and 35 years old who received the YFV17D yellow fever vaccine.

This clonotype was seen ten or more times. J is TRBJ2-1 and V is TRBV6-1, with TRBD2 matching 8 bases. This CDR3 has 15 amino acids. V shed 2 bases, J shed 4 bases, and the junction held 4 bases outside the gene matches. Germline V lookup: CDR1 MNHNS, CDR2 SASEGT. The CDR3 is CASSENSGGYNEQFF. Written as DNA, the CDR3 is TGTGCCAGCAGTGAAAACAGCGGGGGATACAATGAGCAGTTCTTC.

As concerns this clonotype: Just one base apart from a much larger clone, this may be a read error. The CDR3 nucleotides read TGTGCCAGAAGCACCGGGACTTTCACAGATACGCAGTATTTT. It is translated as CARSTGTFTDTQYF. V and J are TRBV5-3 and TRBJ2-3; TRBD2 might be the D (6 bases). TRBV5-3 is recorded as an ORF, its role being uncertain. With 4 bases removed from V and 2 bases from J, the gap between germline ends came to 11 bases. This CDR3 is built from 14 residues.

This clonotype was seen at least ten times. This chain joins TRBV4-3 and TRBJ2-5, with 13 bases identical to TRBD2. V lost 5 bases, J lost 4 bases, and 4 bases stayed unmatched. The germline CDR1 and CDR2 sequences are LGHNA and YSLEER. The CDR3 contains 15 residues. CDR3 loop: CASSSRLAGGETQYF. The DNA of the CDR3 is TGCGCCAGCAGCTCCCGACTAGCGGGAGGAGAGACCCAGTACTTC.

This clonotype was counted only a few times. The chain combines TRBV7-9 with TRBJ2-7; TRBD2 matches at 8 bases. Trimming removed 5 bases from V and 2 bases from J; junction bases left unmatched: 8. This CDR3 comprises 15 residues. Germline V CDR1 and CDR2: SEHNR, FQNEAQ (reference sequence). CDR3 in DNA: TGTGCCAGCAGCGTAGGGCGAGCGGGGGCCTACGAGCAGTACTTC. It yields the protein CASSVGRAGAYEQYF.

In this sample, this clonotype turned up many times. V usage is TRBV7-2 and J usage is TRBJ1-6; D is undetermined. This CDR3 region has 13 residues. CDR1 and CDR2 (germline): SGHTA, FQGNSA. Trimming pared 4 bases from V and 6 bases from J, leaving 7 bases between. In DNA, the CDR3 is TGTGCCAGCAGCTACCGACCTAATTCACCCCTCCACTTT. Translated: CASSYRPNSPLHF.

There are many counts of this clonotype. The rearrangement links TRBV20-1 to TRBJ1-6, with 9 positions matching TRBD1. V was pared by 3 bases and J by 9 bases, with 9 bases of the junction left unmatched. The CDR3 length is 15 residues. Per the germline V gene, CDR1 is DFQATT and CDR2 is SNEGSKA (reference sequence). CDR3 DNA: TGCAGTGCTAGGACAGGGGGAAGCGGACGTTCACCCCTCCACTTT. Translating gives CSARTGGSGRSPLHF.

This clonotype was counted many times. CDR3 in DNA: TGTGCCATCAGTGGCCCCTCTAGCGGCTTAAGCACAGATACGCAGTATTTT. Amino acid sequence: CAISGPSSGLSTDTQYF. The genes are TRBV10-3 and TRBJ2-3; 7 positions agree with TRBD2. V trimming: 4 bases; J trimming: 0 bases; junction bases outside the gene matches: 10. This CDR3 comprises 17 residues. Looked up from germline, CDR1 is ENHRY and CDR2 is SYGVKD.

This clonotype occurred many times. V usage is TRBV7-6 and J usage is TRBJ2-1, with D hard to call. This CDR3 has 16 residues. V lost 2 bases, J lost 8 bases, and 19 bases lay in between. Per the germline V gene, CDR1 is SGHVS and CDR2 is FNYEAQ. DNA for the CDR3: TGTGCCAGCAGCTTACTCCCCTCGTCGGTCCCCCATGAGCAGTTCTTC. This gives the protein CASSLLPSSVPHEQFF.

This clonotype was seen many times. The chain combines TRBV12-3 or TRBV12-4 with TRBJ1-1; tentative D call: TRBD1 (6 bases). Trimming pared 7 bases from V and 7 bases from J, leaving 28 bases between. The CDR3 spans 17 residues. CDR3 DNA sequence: TGTGCCAGCAAGGGGACCGATTGGGCAGGGGAAGGTATTGAAGCTTTCTTT. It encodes CASKGTDWAGEGIEAFF.

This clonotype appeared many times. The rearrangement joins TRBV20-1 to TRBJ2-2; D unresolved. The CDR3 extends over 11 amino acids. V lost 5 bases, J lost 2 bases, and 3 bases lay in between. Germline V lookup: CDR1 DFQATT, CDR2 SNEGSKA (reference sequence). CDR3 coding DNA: TGCAGTGCTTTCAACACCGGGGAGCTGTTTTTT. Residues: CSAFNTGELFF.

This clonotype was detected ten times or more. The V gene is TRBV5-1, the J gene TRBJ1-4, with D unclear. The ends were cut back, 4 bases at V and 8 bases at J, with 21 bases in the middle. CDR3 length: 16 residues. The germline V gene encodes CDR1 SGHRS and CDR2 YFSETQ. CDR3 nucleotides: TGCGCCAGCAGCCCTATGACTCGTCAAACGGGAGAAAAACTGTTTTTT. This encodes CASSPMTRQTGEKLFF.

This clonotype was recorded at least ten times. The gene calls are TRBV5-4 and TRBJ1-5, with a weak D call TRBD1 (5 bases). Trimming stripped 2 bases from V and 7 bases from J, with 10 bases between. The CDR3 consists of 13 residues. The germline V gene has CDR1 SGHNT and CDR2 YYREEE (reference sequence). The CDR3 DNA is TGTGCCAGCAGCTTCGGACAAGACCAGCCCCAGCATTTT. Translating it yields CASSFGQDQPQHF.

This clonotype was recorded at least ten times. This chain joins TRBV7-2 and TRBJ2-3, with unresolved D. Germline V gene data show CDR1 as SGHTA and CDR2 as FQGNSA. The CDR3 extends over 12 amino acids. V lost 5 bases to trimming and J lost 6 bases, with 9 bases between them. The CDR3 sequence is CASSPHRDTQYF. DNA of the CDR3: TGTGCCAGCAGCCCCCATCGGGATACGCAGTATTTT.

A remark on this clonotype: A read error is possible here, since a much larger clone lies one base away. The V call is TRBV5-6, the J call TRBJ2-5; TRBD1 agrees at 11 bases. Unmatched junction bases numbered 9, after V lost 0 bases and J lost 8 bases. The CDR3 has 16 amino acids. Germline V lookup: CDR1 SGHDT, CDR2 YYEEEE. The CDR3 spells CASSLAGQGATDTQYF. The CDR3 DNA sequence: TGTGCCAGCAGCTTGGCCGGACAGGGGGCTACAGATACCCAGTACTTC. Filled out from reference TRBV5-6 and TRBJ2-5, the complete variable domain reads DAGVTQSPTHLIKTRGQQVTLRCSPKSGHDTVSWYQQALGQGPQFIFQYYEEEERQRGNFPDRFSGHQFPNYSSELNVNALLLGDSALYLCASSLAGQGATDTQYFGPGTRLLVL.

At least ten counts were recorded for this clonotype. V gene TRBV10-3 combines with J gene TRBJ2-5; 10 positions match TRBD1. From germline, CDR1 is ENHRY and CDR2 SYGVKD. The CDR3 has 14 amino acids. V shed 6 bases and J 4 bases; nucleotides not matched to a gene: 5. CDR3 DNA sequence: TGTGCCATCAGCGGGACAGGGGATGGAGAGACCCAGTACTTC. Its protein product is CAISGTGDGETQYF.

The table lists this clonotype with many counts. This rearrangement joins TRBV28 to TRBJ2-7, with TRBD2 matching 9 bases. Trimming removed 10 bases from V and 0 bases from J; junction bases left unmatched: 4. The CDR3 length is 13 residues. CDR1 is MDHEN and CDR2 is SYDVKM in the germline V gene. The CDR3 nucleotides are TGTGCCATCAGCGGGGGGATCTCCTACGAGCAGTACGTC. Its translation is CAISGGISYEQYV.

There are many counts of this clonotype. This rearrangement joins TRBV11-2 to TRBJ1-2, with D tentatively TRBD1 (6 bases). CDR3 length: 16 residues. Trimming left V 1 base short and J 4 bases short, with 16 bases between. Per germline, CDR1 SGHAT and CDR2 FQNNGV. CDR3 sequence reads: CASSLGPYDRSYGYTF. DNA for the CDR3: TGTGCCAGCAGCTTAGGTCCTTACGACAGGTCCTATGGCTACACCTTC.

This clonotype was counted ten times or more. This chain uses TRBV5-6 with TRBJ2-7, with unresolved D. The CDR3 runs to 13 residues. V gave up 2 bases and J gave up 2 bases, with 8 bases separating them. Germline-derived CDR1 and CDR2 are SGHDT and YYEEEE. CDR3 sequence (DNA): TGTGCCAGCAGCTTCGGTTTCCCCTACGAGCAGTACTTC. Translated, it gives CASSFGFPYEQYF.

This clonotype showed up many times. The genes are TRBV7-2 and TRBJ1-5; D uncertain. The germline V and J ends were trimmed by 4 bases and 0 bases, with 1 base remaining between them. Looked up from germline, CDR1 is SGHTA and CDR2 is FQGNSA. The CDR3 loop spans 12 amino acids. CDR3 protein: CASSYSNQPQHF. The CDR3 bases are TGTGCCAGCAGCTATAGCAATCAGCCCCAGCATTTT.

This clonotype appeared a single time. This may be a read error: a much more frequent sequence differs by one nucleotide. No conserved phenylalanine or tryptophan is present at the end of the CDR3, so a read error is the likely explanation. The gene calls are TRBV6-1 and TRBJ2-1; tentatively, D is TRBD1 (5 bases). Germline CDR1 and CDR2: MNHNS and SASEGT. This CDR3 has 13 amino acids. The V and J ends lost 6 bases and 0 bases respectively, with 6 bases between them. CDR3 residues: CASRDSSYNEQFY. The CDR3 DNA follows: TGTGCCAGCAGAGACAGCTCCTACAATGAGCAGTTCTAC.

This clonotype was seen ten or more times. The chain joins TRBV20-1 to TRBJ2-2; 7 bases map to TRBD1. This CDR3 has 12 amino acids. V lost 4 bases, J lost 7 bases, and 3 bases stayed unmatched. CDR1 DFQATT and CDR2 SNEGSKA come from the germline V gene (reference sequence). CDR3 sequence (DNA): TGCAGTGCTAAACAGGGGATCGGGGAGCTGTTTTTT. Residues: CSAKQGIGELFF.